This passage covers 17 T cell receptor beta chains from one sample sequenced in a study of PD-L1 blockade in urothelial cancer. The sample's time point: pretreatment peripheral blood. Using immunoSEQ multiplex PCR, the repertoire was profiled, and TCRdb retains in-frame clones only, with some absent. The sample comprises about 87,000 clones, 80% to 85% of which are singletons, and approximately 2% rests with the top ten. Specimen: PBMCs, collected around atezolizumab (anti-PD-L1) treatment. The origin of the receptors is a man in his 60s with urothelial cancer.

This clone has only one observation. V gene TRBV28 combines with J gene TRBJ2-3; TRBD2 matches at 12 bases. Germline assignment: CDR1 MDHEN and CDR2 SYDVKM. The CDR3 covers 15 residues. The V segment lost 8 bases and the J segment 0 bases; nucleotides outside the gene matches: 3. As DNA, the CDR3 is TGTGCCAGCCTGGGGACTAGCGGGAGCACAGATACGCAGTATTTT. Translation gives CASLGTSGSTDTQYF.

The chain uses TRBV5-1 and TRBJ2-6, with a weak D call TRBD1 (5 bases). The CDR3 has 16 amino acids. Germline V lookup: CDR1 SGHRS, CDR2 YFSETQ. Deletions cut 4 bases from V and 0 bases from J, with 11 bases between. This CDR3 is CASSITGSSGANVLTF. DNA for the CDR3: TGCGCCAGCAGCATCACAGGTAGCTCTGGGGCCAACGTCCTGACTTTC.

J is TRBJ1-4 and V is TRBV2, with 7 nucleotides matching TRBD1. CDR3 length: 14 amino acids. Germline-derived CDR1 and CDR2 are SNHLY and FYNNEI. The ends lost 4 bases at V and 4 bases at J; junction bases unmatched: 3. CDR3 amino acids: CASSADRVNEKLFF. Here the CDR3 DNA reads TGTGCCAGCAGTGCTGACAGGGTTAATGAAAAACTGTTTTTT.

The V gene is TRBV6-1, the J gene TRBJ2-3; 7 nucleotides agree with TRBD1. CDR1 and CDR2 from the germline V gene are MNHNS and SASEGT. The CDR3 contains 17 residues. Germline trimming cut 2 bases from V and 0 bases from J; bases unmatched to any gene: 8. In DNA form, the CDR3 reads TGTGCCAGCAGTGAATATCGCAGGGGGACAAGCACAGATACGCAGTATTTT. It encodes CASSEYRRGTSTDTQYF.

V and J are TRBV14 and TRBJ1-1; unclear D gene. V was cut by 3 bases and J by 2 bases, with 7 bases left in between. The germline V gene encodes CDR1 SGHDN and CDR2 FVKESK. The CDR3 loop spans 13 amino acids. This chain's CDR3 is CASSHQENTEAFF. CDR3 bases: TGTGCCAGCAGCCACCAGGAAAACACTGAAGCTTTCTTT.

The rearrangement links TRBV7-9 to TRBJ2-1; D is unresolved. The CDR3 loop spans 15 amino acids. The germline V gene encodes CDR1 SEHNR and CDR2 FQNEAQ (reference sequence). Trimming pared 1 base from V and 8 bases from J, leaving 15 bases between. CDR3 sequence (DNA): TGTGCCAGCAGCTTAGGAGGCGGATCGAGTCATGAGCAGTTCTTC. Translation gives CASSLGGGSSHEQFF.

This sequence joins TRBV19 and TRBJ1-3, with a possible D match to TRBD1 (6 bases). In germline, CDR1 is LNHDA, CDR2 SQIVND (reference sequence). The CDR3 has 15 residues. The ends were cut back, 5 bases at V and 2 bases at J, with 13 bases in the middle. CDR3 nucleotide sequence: TGTGCCAGTAGTGGAAGGGACATCACTGGAAACACCATATATTTT. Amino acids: CASSGRDITGNTIYF.

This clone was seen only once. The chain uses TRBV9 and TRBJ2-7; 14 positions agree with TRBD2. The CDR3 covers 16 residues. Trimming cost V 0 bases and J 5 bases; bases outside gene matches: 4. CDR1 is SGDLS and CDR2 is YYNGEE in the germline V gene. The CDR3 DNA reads TGTGCCAGCAGCGTAGGTGGGACTAGCGGGGGCCACGAGCAGTACTTC. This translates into CASSVGGTSGGHEQYF.

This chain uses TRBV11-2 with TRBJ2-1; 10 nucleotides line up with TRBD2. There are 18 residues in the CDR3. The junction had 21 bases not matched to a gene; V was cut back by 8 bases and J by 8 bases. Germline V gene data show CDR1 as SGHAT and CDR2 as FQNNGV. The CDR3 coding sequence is TGTGCCAGCGCAGCCTTCTTGAGCGGGAGGGCCAGGTTAGATGAGCAGTTCTTC. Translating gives CASAAFLSGRARLDEQFF.

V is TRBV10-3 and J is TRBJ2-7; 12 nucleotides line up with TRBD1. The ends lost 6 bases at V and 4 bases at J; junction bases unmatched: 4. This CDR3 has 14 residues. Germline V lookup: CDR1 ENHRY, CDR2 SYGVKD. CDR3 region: CAISSGQGAYEQYF. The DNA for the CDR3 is TGTGCCATCAGCTCGGGACAGGGGGCTTACGAGCAGTACTTC.

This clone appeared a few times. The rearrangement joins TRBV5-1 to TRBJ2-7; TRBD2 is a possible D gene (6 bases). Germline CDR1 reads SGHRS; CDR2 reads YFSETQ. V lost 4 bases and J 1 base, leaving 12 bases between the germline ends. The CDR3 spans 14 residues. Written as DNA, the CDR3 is TGCGCCAGCAGCCCGTCCGCGGGGTCCTACGAGCAGTACTTC. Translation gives CASSPSAGSYEQYF.

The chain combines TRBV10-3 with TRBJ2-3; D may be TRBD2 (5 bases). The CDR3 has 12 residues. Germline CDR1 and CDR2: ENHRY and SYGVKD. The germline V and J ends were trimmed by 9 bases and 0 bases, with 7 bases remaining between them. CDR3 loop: CAIRTSTDTQYF. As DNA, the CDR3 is TGTGCCATAAGGACTAGCACAGATACGCAGTATTTT.

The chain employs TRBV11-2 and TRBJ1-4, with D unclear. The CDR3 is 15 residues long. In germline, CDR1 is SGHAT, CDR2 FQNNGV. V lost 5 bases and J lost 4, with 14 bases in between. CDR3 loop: CASSPSDFDNEKLFF. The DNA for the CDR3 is TGTGCCAGCAGCCCTTCCGACTTCGATAATGAAAAACTGTTTTTT. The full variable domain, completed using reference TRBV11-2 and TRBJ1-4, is EAGVAQSPRYKIIEKRQSVAFWCNPISGHATLYWYQQILGQGPKLLIQFQNNGVVDDSQLPKDRFSAERLKGVDSTLKIQPAKLEDSAVYLCASSPSDFDNEKLFFGSGTQLSVL.

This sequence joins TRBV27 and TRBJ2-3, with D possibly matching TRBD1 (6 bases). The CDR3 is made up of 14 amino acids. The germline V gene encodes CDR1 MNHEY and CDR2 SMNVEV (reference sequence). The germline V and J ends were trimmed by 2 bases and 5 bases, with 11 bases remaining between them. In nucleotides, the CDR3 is TGTGCCAGCAGTTTACAGGGGTCGGGAGATACGCAGTATTTT. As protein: CASSLQGSGDTQYF.

The CDR3 DNA follows: TGTGCCAGCAGCTTAGGCACCCAGGGAGATACGCAGTATTTT. Amino acid sequence: CASSLGTQGDTQYF. This chain uses TRBV7-2 with TRBJ2-3; TRBD1 is a possible D gene (5 bases). Trimming pared 1 base from V and 5 bases from J, leaving 10 bases between. This CDR3 is built from 14 residues. The germline V gene encodes CDR1 SGHTA and CDR2 FQGNSA.

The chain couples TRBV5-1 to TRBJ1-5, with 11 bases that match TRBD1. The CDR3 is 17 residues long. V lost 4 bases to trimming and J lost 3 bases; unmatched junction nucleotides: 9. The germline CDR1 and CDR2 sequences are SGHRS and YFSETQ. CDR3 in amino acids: CASSLGGTGGINQPQHF. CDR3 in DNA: TGCGCCAGCAGCCTGGGCGGGACAGGGGGGATCAATCAGCCCCAGCATTTT. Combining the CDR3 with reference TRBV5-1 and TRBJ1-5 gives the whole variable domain KAGVTQTPRYLIKTRGQQVTLSCSPISGHRSVSWYQQTPGQGLQFLFEYFSETQRNKGNFPGRFSGRQFSNSRSEMNVSTLELGDSALYLCASSLGGTGGINQPQHFGDGTRLSIL.

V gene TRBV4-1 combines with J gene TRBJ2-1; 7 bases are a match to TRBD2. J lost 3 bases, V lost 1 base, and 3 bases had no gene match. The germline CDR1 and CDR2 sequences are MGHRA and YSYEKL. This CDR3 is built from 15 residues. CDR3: CASSQAGGGYNEQFF. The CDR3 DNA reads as TGCGCCAGCAGCCAAGCTGGGGGGGGCTACAATGAGCAGTTCTTC.